These 9 T cell receptor beta chains came from one sample sequenced in a study of blood T cells in healthy people across ages (dated by TCRdb to between 2015 and 2016). The method was 5' RACE. Data came from an Illumina HiSeq 2500. A second PCR of about 6 to 11 cycles was run with a J-beta primer mix and a sample-barcoded 5' primer. TCRdb reanalyzed the raw reads on its own, using fastp at Q25 for trimming and MiXCR for clone calling, and kept in-frame beta chains. A single entry per CDR3 protein holds the most common genes and DNA from its merged rows. Counted in this sample were about 1.8 million distinct CDR3 sequences; around half of them appeared once. About 2.1% of the sample belongs to the ten largest clones. The sample comprised blood. These receptors came from a woman aged 40-49 years in good health.

The chain employs TRBV6-5 and TRBJ2-3, with D possibly being TRBD1 or TRBD2 (5 bases each). CDR1 is MNHEY, CDR2 SVGAGI, per germline. V was clipped by 2 bases and J by 4 bases, with 10 bases between them. This CDR3 is built from 14 residues. The CDR3 here is CASSYQGAPDTQYF. The CDR3 DNA reads as TGTGCCAGCAGTTACCAGGGAGCCCCAGATACGCAGTATTTT.

Only a few counts were recorded for this clonotype. This chain links TRBV29-1 with TRBJ1-2; maybe TRBD1 (5 bases). V lost 7 bases to trimming and J lost 3 bases, with 9 bases between them. The CDR3 is made up of 11 amino acids. Germline V lookup: CDR1 SQVTM, CDR2 ANQGSEA. The CDR3 here is CSGGGDYGYTF. In nucleotides, the CDR3 is TGCAGCGGTGGAGGGGACTATGGCTACACCTTC.

This clonotype was detected a few times. The V and J genes are TRBV28 and TRBJ2-3; the D gene is possibly TRBD1 (6 bases). Germline V lookup: CDR1 MDHEN, CDR2 SYDVKM. V lost 5 bases to trimming and J lost 2 bases, with 11 bases between them. The CDR3 is 14 residues long. This chain's CDR3 is CASSTRTVTDTQYF. The CDR3 nucleotides read TGTGCCAGCAGTACCCGGACAGTCACAGATACGCAGTATTTT.

This rearrangement joins TRBV20-1 to TRBJ2-5; D perhaps matches TRBD2 (6 bases). The V end lost 5 bases, the J end lost 2 bases, and 9 bases lay between the germline ends. CDR3 length equals 12 residues. CDR1 and CDR2 from the germline V gene are DFQATT and SNEGSKA (reference sequence). CDR3 residues: CSAGDFQETQYF. The CDR3 region has the DNA TGCAGTGCTGGGGACTTTCAAGAGACCCAGTACTTC.

The rearrangement links TRBV13 to TRBJ2-3; 10 bases are a match to TRBD1. Germline V gene data show CDR1 as PRHDT and CDR2 as FYEKMQ (reference sequence). Trimming removed 1 base from V and 10 bases from J; junction bases left unmatched: 8. The CDR3 has 15 amino acids. Here the CDR3 reads CASSLVGTGVSSQYF. In DNA, the CDR3 is TGTGCCAGCAGCTTAGTTGGGACAGGGGTCTCATCGCAGTATTTT.

This clonotype occurred a few times. The chain is built from TRBV7-2 and TRBJ2-1; D possibly corresponds to TRBD2 (5 bases). Trimming cost V 3 bases and J 2 bases, with 17 bases left between them. Germline-derived CDR1 and CDR2 are SGHTA and FQGNSA. This CDR3 has 17 residues. CDR3 sequence: CASSFGSAALTYNEQFF. In DNA form, the CDR3 reads TGTGCCAGCAGCTTTGGTAGCGCGGCCCTTACCTACAATGAGCAGTTCTTC.

This clonotype was counted only a few times. J is TRBJ2-7 and V is TRBV11-1; D gene uncertain. The length of the CDR3 is 14 residues. Trimming left V 3 bases short and J 5 bases short, with 14 bases between. The V gene's germline CDR1 is SGHAT and CDR2 FQDESV (reference sequence). CDR3 nucleotide sequence: TGTGCCAGCAGCTTGGGGTCCGGTCCCCACGAGCAGTACTTC. Its translation is CASSLGSGPHEQYF.

The CDR3 DNA is TGCAGTGCGGACCTCCAGGCCCGGGCGCAGTATTTT. It yields the protein CSADLQARAQYF. The chain combines TRBV20-1 with TRBJ2-3; D gene uncertain. The CDR3 consists of 12 residues. Trimming took off 6 bases at V and 10 bases at J, with 17 bases between the two ends. The germline CDR1 and CDR2 sequences are DFQATT and SNEGSKA (reference sequence).

The chain employs TRBV3-1 and TRBJ2-3; unclear D gene. Germline V gene data show CDR1 as LGHDT and CDR2 as YNNKEL (reference sequence). V lost 5 bases and J 4 bases, leaving 10 bases between the germline ends. This CDR3 has 13 residues. The CDR3 sequence is CASSYRRPDTQYF. Written as DNA, the CDR3 is TGTGCCAGCAGCTACCGACGCCCAGATACGCAGTATTTT.